Listed below are T cell receptor beta chains from one sample, sequenced in a study of neurological immune-mediated disorders. Using its own MiXCR run on the 5' RACE reads, TCRdb lists one record per CDR3 protein. The repertoire has 15,000 to 20,000 distinct CDR3 sequences, less than 15% of them found once; the top ten carry less than 9%. Sequencing input: CD4+ T cells from blood. These receptors were obtained from a woman in her sixties or seventies with HTLV-1-associated myelopathy (HAM/TSP). The CDR3 runs from the conserved cysteine through the conserved F or W. The order of the fields is V gene, clone size, J gene, D gene, CDR3 DNA, CDR3 protein. The D gene is left open where the match is weak. A clone size is listed for some rows: how often the clone was seen (once, few, many), or a class if it is expanded.

TRBV19,many,TRBJ2-2,TRBD1,TGTGCCAGCTCTCCCGGGACAGGGAACACCGGGGAGCTGTTTTTT,CASSPGTGNTGELFF
TRBV5-1,many,TRBJ2-1,TRBD2,TGCGCCAGTCGATTGGGCGGGAGCGCCTACAATGAGCAGTTCTTC,CASRLGGSAYNEQFF
TRBV29-1,many,TRBJ1-1,-,TGCAGCGTTAAAAACGGGGGGACTGAAGCTTTCTTT,CSVKNGGTEAFF
TRBV20-1,many,TRBJ1-1,TRBD1,TGCAGTGCTGCCTACCGGGACAGGGGGCGCACTGAAGCTTTCTTT,CSAAYRDRGRTEAFF
TRBV24-1,many,TRBJ2-7,-,TGTGCCACCAGTGAGTACCGGGACGCCTTGAAGCAGTACTTC,CATSEYRDALKQYF
TRBV29-1,many,TRBJ1-1,TRBD1,TGCAGCGTTGACCCTAACAGGGGGGGGGCTGAAGCTTTCTTT,CSVDPNRGGAEAFF
TRBV11-3,-,TRBJ2-7,TRBD2,TGTGCCAGCAGCTTAGCGGGGGGGAGCTCCTACGAGCAGTACTTC,CASSLAGGSSYEQYF
TRBV20-1,many,TRBJ2-3,TRBD2,TGCAGTGCTCAGCCGGGACTAGCGGGGGGCATCGATACGCAGTATTTT,CSAQPGLAGGIDTQYF
TRBV5-1,medium-sized,TRBJ1-3,-,TGCGCCAGCAGCTTGAACCAGGGGACTGGAAACACCATATATTTT,CASSLNQGTGNTIYF
TRBV29-1,many,TRBJ2-3,TRBD2,TGCAGCGTTGACACTAGCGGGAGATTCGGCACAGATACGCAGTATTTT,CSVDTSGRFGTDTQYF
TRBV7-2,many,TRBJ1-1,TRBD1,TGTGCCAGCAGCGAGGACAGGAAGAACACTGAAGCTTTCTTT,CASSEDRKNTEAFF
TRBV29-1,-,TRBJ1-4,-,TGCAGCGTTCGTTCACCTGGCGGGCGAAAACTGTTTTTT,CSVRSPGGRKLFF
TRBV27,many,TRBJ2-2,TRBD2,TGTGCCAGCAGTGGGAGACTAGCGGGACTCTCCACCGGGGAGCTGTTTTTT,CASSGRLAGLSTGELFF
TRBV5-1,many,TRBJ2-2,TRBD1,TGCGCCAGCAGCTTGGGGGGACAGGACACCGGGGAGCTGTTTTTT,CASSLGGQDTGELFF
TRBV2,many,TRBJ2-3,-,TGTGCCAGCAGTGAAGAGAGGGTTACGCAGTATTTT,CASSEERVTQYF
TRBV6-5,many,TRBJ2-2,TRBD2,TGTGCCAGCAGTTACTCGGCGTTTCGCGGGAGTGAAACCGGGGAGCTGTTTTTT,CASSYSAFRGSETGELFF
TRBV9,-,TRBJ1-1,TRBD1,TGTGCCTGCAGCGTGGGGACAGTGCAGGGGAACACTGAAGCTTTCTTT,CACSVGTVQGNTEAFF
TRBV5-1,medium-sized,TRBJ1-1,-,TGCGCCAGCTCCCTAGGGCAGCCAAACACTGAAGCTTTCTTT,CASSLGQPNTEAFF
TRBV29-1,many,TRBJ1-1,-,TGCAGCGTTGACAGGACTAGGAACACTGAAGCTTTCTTT,CSVDRTRNTEAFF
TRBV6-5,many,TRBJ1-2,-,TGTGCCAGCAGCCCAACGCCCGGGCTCTATGGCTACACCTTC,CASSPTPGLYGYTF
TRBV3-1,many,TRBJ2-7,TRBD2,TGTGCCAGCACCCCACGCGGGAGTTACGAGCAGTACTTC,CASTPRGSYEQYF
TRBV20-1,many,TRBJ1-5,TRBD1,TGCAGTGCTAGAGTGGACAGGGACAATCAGCCCCAGCATTTT,CSARVDRDNQPQHF
TRBV20-1,many,TRBJ2-5,-,TGCAGTGCCTTGACTAGCCAAGAGACCCAGTACTTC,CSALTSQETQYF
TRBV2,-,TRBJ2-1,TRBD2,TGTGCCAGCAGCCCCTGGGCTAGCGGGAGTCCCGAGCAGTTCTTC,CASSPWASGSPEQFF
TRBV6-2/TRBV6-3,many,TRBJ2-7,TRBD1,TGTGCCAGCAGTTACCCGACGGGACAGTCCTACGAGCAGTACTTC,CASSYPTGQSYEQYF
TRBV20-1,many,TRBJ1-2,-,TGCAGTGCTAGAGACAGGGAGAACTATGGCTACACCTTC,CSARDRENYGYTF
TRBV25-1,many,TRBJ1-1,-,TGTGCCAGCAGTGTTGGCAGGAACACTGAAGCTTTCTTT,CASSVGRNTEAFF
TRBV6-1,many,TRBJ1-5,-,TGTGCCAGCAGTGAAGCGTGGCACTTCAATCAGCCCCAGCATTTT,CASSEAWHFNQPQHF
TRBV10-3,many,TRBJ2-1,TRBD2,TGTGCCATCAGTGCAGGGACTAGCTCCTACAATGAGCAGTTCTTC,CAISAGTSSYNEQFF
TRBV5-1,-,TRBJ1-2,TRBD1,TGCGCCAGCAGCCAAACAGGGGACCTTGGCTACACCTTC,CASSQTGDLGYTF
TRBV20-1,many,TRBJ2-7,-,TGCAGTGCTAGAGCGGAGTCCTCCTACGAGCAGTACTTC,CSARAESSYEQYF
TRBV7-8,many,TRBJ2-2,TRBD2,TGTGCCAGCAGCTTCCTAAGGTTTGCGGCTAGCGGGAGACGGAGCACCGGGGAGCTGTTTTTT,CASSFLRFAASGRRSTGELFF
TRBV18,many,TRBJ1-1,TRBD1,TGTGCCAGCTCACGGACAGGTCGTGATACTGAAGCTTTCTTT,CASSRTGRDTEAFF
TRBV10-3,many,TRBJ1-2,TRBD1,TGTGCCATCAATGGACAGGCTAACTATGGCTACACCTTC,CAINGQANYGYTF
TRBV10-3,many,TRBJ2-1,TRBD1,TGTGCCATCGGTGAAGGACAGGGGTCCCACAATGAGCAGTTCTTC,CAIGEGQGSHNEQFF
TRBV20-1,medium-sized,TRBJ1-5,-,TGCAGTGCTAGTACAGGCATTAGCAATCAGCCCCAGCATTTT,CSASTGISNQPQHF
TRBV12-3/TRBV12-4,many,TRBJ1-1,-,TGTGCCAGCAGTTTTGGACCGAACACTGAAGCTTTCTTT,CASSFGPNTEAFF
TRBV5-1,many,TRBJ1-6,TRBD1,TGCGCCAGCAGCCCGACAGGGATGTTATCACCCCTCCACTTT,CASSPTGMLSPLHF
TRBV5-1,-,TRBJ2-7,TRBD1,TGCGCCAGCAGCTTGGTGACAGGGGGCGACGAGCAGTACTTC,CASSLVTGGDEQYF
TRBV10-1,many,TRBJ2-1,TRBD2,TGCGCCAGCAGTGTTGGGACTAGCGGGAACTCCTACAATGAGCAGTTCTTC,CASSVGTSGNSYNEQFF
TRBV29-1,medium-sized,TRBJ2-6,TRBD1,TGCAGCGTGGGTTCACAGGGGGCGCAGGGGGCCAACGTCCTGACTTTC,CSVGSQGAQGANVLTF
TRBV5-1,many,TRBJ2-3,-,TGCGCCAGCAGCTTGGAAAGCCGGCGGACAGATACGCAGTATTTT,CASSLESRRTDTQYF
TRBV20-1,many,TRBJ1-5,-,TGCAGTGCTAGAGAGTCAGCAGGGCTTCAGCCCCAGCATTTT,CSARESAGLQPQHF
TRBV5-6,many,TRBJ2-1,-,TGTGCCAGCTGGGGCAGGGGCTTATCGGGTGAGCAGTTCTTC,CASWGRGLSGEQFF
TRBV5-1,many,TRBJ2-1,-,TGCGCCAGCAGCTTTGTTTATCGGGGAGGTAGCGGAAACAATGAGCAGTTCTTC,CASSFVYRGGSGNNEQFF
TRBV20-1,many,TRBJ2-3,TRBD2,TGCAGTGCTAGGGCCCAGCGGGGGGCCGGGGATACGCAGTATTTT,CSARAQRGAGDTQYF
TRBV20-1,many,TRBJ2-3,-,TGCAGTGCTAGACAGGCCACAGATACGCAGTATTTT,CSARQATDTQYF
TRBV2,-,TRBJ2-1,-,TGTGTCAGCAGTAACTCCGGACTCACTAATGAGCATTTCTTC,CVSSNSGLTNEHFF
TRBV27,medium-sized,TRBJ1-2,TRBD1,TGTGCCAGCAGTCCATTGGACAGGGCGAATGGCTACACCTTC,CASSPLDRANGYTF
TRBV4-3,many,TRBJ2-3,TRBD2,TGCGCCAGCAGCCAAGGGACTAGCGGGGGAGATACGCAGTATTTT,CASSQGTSGGDTQYF
TRBV7-8,-,TRBJ2-7,-,TGTGCCAGCAGCTTGGCCGGGGGTTCCACCTCCTACGAGCAGTACTTC,CASSLAGGSTSYEQYF
TRBV5-6,many,TRBJ2-5,-,TGTGCCAGCAGCTTGGGGTACAGGGATTGGGAGACCCAGTACTTC,CASSLGYRDWETQYF